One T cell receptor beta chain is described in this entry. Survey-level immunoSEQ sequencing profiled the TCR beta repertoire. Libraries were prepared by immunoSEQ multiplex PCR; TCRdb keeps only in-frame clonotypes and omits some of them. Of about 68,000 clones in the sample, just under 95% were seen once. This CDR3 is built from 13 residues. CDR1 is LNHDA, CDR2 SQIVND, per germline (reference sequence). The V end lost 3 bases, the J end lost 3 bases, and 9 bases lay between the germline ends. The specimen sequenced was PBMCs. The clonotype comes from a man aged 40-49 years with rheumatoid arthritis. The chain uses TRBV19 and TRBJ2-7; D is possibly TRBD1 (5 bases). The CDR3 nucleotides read TGTGCCAGTAGTATTGGTAGGGGCTACGAGCAGTACTTC. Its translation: CASSIGRGYEQYF.